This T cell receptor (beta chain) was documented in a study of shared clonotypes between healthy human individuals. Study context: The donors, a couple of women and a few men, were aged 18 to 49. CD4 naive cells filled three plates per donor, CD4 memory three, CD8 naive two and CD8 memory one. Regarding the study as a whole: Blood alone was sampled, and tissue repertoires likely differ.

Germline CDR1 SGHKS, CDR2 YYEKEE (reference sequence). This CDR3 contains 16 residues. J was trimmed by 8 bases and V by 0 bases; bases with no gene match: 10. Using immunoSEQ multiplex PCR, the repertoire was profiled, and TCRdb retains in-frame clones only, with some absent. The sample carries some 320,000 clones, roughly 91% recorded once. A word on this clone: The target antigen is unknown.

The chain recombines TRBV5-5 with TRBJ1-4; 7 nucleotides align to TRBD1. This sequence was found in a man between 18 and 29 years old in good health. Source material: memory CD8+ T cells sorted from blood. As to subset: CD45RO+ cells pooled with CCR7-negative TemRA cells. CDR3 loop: CASSLVEQGLEEKLFF. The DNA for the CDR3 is TGTGCCAGCAGCTTGGTAGAACAGGGGTTGGAAGAAAAACTGTTTTTT.